This record covers a single TCR beta chain. Its antigen is not known. The data were obtained in a study of T cell responses to AZD1222 COVID-19 vaccine. General study points: As reported, nearly half of all spike-specific TCRs target variant regions that are unmutated. Donors in the cohort were predominantly white British and more often female, and clonal diversity was possibly underestimated. It was only after the peak T cell response that any repertoires were sampled. Following two doses of AZD1222, Spike-specific TCR breadth and depth rose.

Germline loops: CDR1 SGHTA, CDR2 FQGNSA. Trimming removed 3 bases at V and 6 bases at J, with 15 bases between. This CDR3 spans 15 amino acids. The protocol was immunoSEQ multiplex PCR, while the TCRdb copy is restricted to in-frame clones and leaves out a portion. The sample has 140,000 or so clones, roughly 94% seen once. Sequencing used peripheral blood, obtained on day 0 of AZD1222 vaccination. The sequence was collected from an adult in good health. The V gene is TRBV7-2, the J gene TRBJ1-5; D may be TRBD1 (6 bases). CDR3 nucleotides: TGTGCCAGCAGCTTGGCCTGGGGGGGCGGTCAGCCCCAGCATTTT. Its translation: CASSLAWGGGQPQHF.